This T cell receptor beta chain comes out of a study of CD8 T cells in ankylosing spondylitis. In TCRdb, the 5' RACE reads were re-called with MiXCR into one record per CDR3 protein. The sample contains about 480,000 distinct CDR3 sequences, approximately 17% of which appear only once. General study results and limits: A TCR beta motif made of fewer than ten highly homologous variants seemed typical of ankylosing spondylitis blood.

Remarks on this clonotype: What it binds is not known.

With 3 bases clipped from V and 8 bases from J, the junction kept 7 bases outside the gene matches. CDR3 size: 14 residues. The receptor was isolated from a male donor with ankylosing spondylitis. The gene calls are TRBV12-3 or TRBV12-4 and TRBJ1-2, with 9 bases identical to TRBD1. What was sequenced was blood, either unsorted or a sorted T cell fraction (not recorded which). The CDR3 DNA reads TGTGCCAGCAGTTTTGGTCTCACAGGGGGCGGCTACACCTTC. This encodes CASSFGLTGGGYTF.